These T cell receptor beta chains were read from a single sample in a study of cytomegalovirus exposure and HLA in healthy donors. Clones were sequenced by immunoSEQ multiplex PCR, and TCRdb holds only the in-frame ones, with some missing. This sample's clone table lists about 200,000 clones. The specimen was PBMCs. These receptors came from a man aged 25-45 years in good health and CMV-seronegative. Each CDR3 is given with its conserved first and last residue. A D gene is named only where the DNA matches it firmly.

CDR3 DNA: TGCGCCAGCAGCCAAGATCGGGCCAGGGTTGCGAACACCGGGGAGCTGTTTTTT
CDR3 protein: CASSQDRARVANTGELFF
V gene: TRBV4-1
J gene: TRBJ2-2
D gene: NA

CDR3 DNA: TGTGCCAGTACCTCTGCACCCGGGACAGTTAACACTGAAGCTTTCTTT
CDR3 protein: CASTSAPGTVNTEAFF
V gene: TRBV19
J gene: TRBJ1-1
D gene: TRBD1

CDR3 DNA: TGTGCCAGCAGTTTAGGCCCTCGTAGGGGAGAGACCCAGTACTTC
CDR3 protein: CASSLGPRRGETQYF
V gene: TRBV28
J gene: TRBJ2-5
D gene: NA

CDR3 DNA: TGTGCCAGTAGCACATCCCCGGACAGGGGTTATAACTATGGCTACACCTTC
CDR3 protein: CASSTSPDRGYNYGYTF
V gene: TRBV19
J gene: TRBJ1-2
D gene: TRBD1

CDR3 DNA: TGTGCCAGTAGTTCACCGCGGGGCGGCTATGGCTACACCTTC
CDR3 protein: CASSSPRGGYGYTF
V gene: TRBV19
J gene: TRBJ1-2
D gene: NA

CDR3 DNA: TGTGCCAGCAGGAACCGTGTGACAGAGAATGAAAAACTGTTTTTT
CDR3 protein: CASRNRVTENEKLFF
V gene: TRBV6-5
J gene: TRBJ1-4
D gene: NA

CDR3 DNA: TGTGCCAGCAGCGACCCCCAGGGCCGCGCTCGGCCTCTCTATGGCTACACCTTC
CDR3 protein: CASSDPQGRARPLYGYTF
V gene: TRBV9
J gene: TRBJ1-2
D gene: NA

CDR3 DNA: TGCAGCGTTGAGTCGGGGGGCCTTGGCTACACCTTC
CDR3 protein: CSVESGGLGYTF
V gene: TRBV29-1
J gene: TRBJ1-2
D gene: NA

CDR3 DNA: TGTGCCAGCAGCAGTCGGGACTACGGCGGCGAGCAGTACTTC
CDR3 protein: CASSSRDYGGEQYF
V gene: TRBV7-2
J gene: TRBJ2-7
D gene: TRBD2

CDR3 DNA: TGTGCCATCAGTACCAGGGGCTTCGACTATGGCTACACCTTC
CDR3 protein: CAISTRGFDYGYTF
V gene: TRBV10-3
J gene: TRBJ1-2
D gene: NA

CDR3 DNA: TGTGCCAGCAGCTTAAATCAGGGGTCGGCCACCGGGGAGCTGTTTTTT
CDR3 protein: CASSLNQGSATGELFF
V gene: TRBV7-2
J gene: TRBJ2-2
D gene: NA

CDR3 DNA: TGTGCCAGCAGCTTGTTCCAGGGGACAGTTGCCGGGGAGCTGTTTTTT
CDR3 protein: CASSLFQGTVAGELFF
V gene: TRBV11-2
J gene: TRBJ2-2
D gene: TRBD1

CDR3 DNA: TGCGCCAGCAGCCAAGAGGAGGCTGAGCAGTTCTTC
CDR3 protein: CASSQEEAEQFF
V gene: TRBV4-1
J gene: TRBJ2-1
D gene: NA

CDR3 DNA: TGTGCCTGGAGTGTAATGTACGGGGAGCTGTTTTTT
CDR3 protein: CAWSVMYGELFF
V gene: TRBV30
J gene: TRBJ2-2
D gene: NA

CDR3 DNA: TGTGCCTGGAGCGGTAGCACAGATACGCAGTATTTT
CDR3 protein: CAWSGSTDTQYF
V gene: TRBV30
J gene: TRBJ2-3
D gene: NA

CDR3 DNA: TGTGCCAGCAGTTACGGGGGACAGGGATCCAATGAGCAGTTCTTC
CDR3 protein: CASSYGGQGSNEQFF
V gene: TRBV6-6
J gene: TRBJ2-1
D gene: TRBD1

CDR3 DNA: TGTGCCAGCACCTTGGGACAGTTGAACACTGAAGCTTTCTTT
CDR3 protein: CASTLGQLNTEAFF
V gene: TRBV28
J gene: TRBJ1-1
D gene: TRBD1

CDR3 DNA: TGTGCCAGCAGCTTTGTTCCTGCAGGGTTTCATGGCTACACCTTC
CDR3 protein: CASSFVPAGFHGYTF
V gene: TRBV7-9
J gene: TRBJ1-2
D gene: NA

CDR3 DNA: TGTGCCAGCGGGGGGGGTTACACTGAAGCTTTCTTT
CDR3 protein: CASGGGYTEAFF
V gene: TRBV7-9
J gene: TRBJ1-1
D gene: NA

CDR3 DNA: TGTGCCAGCAGTGTCGCAGGGGCTGGAAACACCATATATTTT
CDR3 protein: CASSVAGAGNTIYF
V gene: TRBV6-1
J gene: TRBJ1-3
D gene: NA

CDR3 DNA: TGTGCCAGCAGTCGAGAACCGACAGGGAACACTGAAGCTTTCTTT
CDR3 protein: CASSREPTGNTEAFF
V gene: TRBV5-5
J gene: TRBJ1-1
D gene: NA

CDR3 DNA: TGTGCCAGCAGGGAAACGGGACAGGGTTATGGCTACACCTTC
CDR3 protein: CASRETGQGYGYTF
V gene: TRBV25-1
J gene: TRBJ1-2
D gene: TRBD1

CDR3 DNA: TGTGCCAGCAGCCTGACAGGGGACAATGAGCAGTTCTTC
CDR3 protein: CASSLTGDNEQFF
V gene: TRBV11-2
J gene: TRBJ2-1
D gene: TRBD1

CDR3 DNA: TGCAGCGTTGAAGCGGTGGGAGCCTACGAGCAGTACTTC
CDR3 protein: CSVEAVGAYEQYF
V gene: TRBV29-1
J gene: TRBJ2-7
D gene: NA

CDR3 DNA: TGCGCCAGCAGCCAAGAGCCGAGCTCTGGAAACACCATATATTTT
CDR3 protein: CASSQEPSSGNTIYF
V gene: TRBV4-3
J gene: TRBJ1-3
D gene: NA

CDR3 DNA: TGTGCCAGCAGCGCCGACAGGACTGGAAACACCATATATTTT
CDR3 protein: CASSADRTGNTIYF
V gene: TRBV6-6
J gene: TRBJ1-3
D gene: NA

CDR3 DNA: TGTGCCAGTACGGACAGGGGCACAGATACGCAGTATTTT
CDR3 protein: CASTDRGTDTQYF
V gene: TRBV19
J gene: TRBJ2-3
D gene: TRBD1

CDR3 DNA: TGTGCCAGCAGCTTTGGACTGGGGAACACTGAAGCTTTCTTT
CDR3 protein: CASSFGLGNTEAFF
V gene: TRBV7-9
J gene: TRBJ1-1
D gene: NA

CDR3 DNA: TGTGCCAGCTCACCATCGGTTGGGACAGGGGTGAACACTGAAGCTTTCTTT
CDR3 protein: CASSPSVGTGVNTEAFF
V gene: TRBV18
J gene: TRBJ1-1
D gene: TRBD1